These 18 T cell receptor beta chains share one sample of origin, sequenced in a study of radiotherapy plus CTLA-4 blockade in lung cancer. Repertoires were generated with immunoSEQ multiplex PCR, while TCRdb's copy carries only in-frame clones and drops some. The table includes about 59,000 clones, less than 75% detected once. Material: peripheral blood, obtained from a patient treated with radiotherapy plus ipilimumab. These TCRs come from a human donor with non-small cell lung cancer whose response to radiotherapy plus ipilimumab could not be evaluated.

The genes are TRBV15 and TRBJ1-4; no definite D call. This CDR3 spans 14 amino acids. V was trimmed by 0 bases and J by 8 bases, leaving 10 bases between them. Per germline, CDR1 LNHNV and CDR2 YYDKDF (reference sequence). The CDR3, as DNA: TGTGCCACCAGCAGAGAAAGAGGGAGCGAAAAACTGTTTTTT. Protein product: CATSRERGSEKLFF.

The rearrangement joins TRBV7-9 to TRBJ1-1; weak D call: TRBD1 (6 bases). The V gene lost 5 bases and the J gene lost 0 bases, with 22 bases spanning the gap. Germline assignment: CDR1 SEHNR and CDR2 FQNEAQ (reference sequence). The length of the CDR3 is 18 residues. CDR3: CASSPSTGTRVLNTEAFF. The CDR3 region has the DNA TGTGCCAGCAGCCCCTCGACCGGGACAAGGGTCTTGAACACTGAAGCTTTCTTT.

Here the CDR3 DNA reads TGTGCCAGCAGCCCGGGACAGGGATTAGGAAAACTGTTTTTT. Translated, it gives CASSPGQGLGKLFF. The gene calls are TRBV27 and TRBJ1-4, with TRBD1 identical over 9 bases. The CDR3 spans 14 residues. The V and J ends lost 6 bases and 10 bases, in that order; junction bases with no gene match: 9. CDR1 and CDR2 from the germline V gene are MNHEY and SMNVEV (reference sequence).

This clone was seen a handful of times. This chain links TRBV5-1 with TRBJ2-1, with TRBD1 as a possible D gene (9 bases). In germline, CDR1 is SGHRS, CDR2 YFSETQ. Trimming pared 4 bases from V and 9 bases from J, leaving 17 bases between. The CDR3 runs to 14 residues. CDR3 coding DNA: TGCGCCAGCAGCGGGGACAGGGCGGGGGGTGAGCAGTTCTTC. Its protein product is CASSGDRAGGEQFF. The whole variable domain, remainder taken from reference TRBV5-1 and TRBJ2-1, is KAGVTQTPRYLIKTRGQQVTLSCSPISGHRSVSWYQQTPGQGLQFLFEYFSETQRNKGNFPGRFSGRQFSNSRSEMNVSTLELGDSALYLCASSGDRAGGEQFFGPGTRLTVL.

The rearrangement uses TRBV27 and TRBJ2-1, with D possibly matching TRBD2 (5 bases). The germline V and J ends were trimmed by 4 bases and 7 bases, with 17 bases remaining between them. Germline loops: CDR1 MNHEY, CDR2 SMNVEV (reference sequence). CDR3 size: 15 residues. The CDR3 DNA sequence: TGTGCCAGCAGTTACGGGCCCGTCTCGGGGAATGAGCAGTTCTTC. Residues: CASSYGPVSGNEQFF.

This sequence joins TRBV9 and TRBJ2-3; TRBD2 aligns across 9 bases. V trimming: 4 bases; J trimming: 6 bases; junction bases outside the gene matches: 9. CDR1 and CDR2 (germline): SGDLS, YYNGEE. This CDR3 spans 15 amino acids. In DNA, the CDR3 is TGTGCCAGCAGCCTTGGGCTAGCGGGGTCGGATACGCAGTATTTT. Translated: CASSLGLAGSDTQYF.

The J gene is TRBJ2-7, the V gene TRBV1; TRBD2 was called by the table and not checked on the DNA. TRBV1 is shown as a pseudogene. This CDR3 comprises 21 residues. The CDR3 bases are TGCACCAGCAGCGAATCCCCTTTCACCAACCGGGGGGGGCGCAGCTCCTACGAGCAGTACTTC. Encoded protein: CTSSESPFTNRGGRSSYEQYF.

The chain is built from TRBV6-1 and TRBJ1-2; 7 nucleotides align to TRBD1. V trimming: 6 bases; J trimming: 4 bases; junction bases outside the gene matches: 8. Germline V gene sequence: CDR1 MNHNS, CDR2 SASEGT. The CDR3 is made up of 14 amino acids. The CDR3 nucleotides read TGTGCCAGCAGCAACCCGGGACAGTTCTATGGCTACACCTTC. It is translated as CASSNPGQFYGYTF.

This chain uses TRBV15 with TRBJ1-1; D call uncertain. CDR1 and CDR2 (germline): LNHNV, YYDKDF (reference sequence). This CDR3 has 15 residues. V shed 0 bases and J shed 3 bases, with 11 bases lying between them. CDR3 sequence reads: CATSRDRSGYTEAFF. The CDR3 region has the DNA TGTGCCACCAGCAGAGATAGATCGGGGTACACTGAAGCTTTCTTT. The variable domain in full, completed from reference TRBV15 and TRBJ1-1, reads DAMVIQNPRYQVTQFGKPVTLSCSQTLNHNVMYWYQQKSSQAPKLLFHYYDKDFNNEADTPDNFQSRRPNTSFCFLDIRSPGLGDTAMYLCATSRDRSGYTEAFFGQGTRLTVV.

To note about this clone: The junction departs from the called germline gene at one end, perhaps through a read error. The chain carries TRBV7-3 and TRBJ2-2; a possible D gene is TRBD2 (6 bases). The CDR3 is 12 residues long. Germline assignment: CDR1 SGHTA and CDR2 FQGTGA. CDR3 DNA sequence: TGTGCCAGCAGCTTAAGCACCGGGGGGCTGTTTTTT. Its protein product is CASSLSTGGLFF.

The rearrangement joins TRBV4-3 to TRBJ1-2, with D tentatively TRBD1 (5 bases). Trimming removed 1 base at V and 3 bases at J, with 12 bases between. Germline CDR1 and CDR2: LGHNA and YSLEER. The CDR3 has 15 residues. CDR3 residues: CASSQVRGGDYGYTF. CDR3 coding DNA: TGCGCCAGCAGCCAAGTGCGGGGCGGGGACTATGGCTACACCTTC.

Here the CDR3 DNA reads TGTGCCAGTATACTTGGTGGCGACGACAAGAAACTGTTTTTT. Protein sequence: CASILGGDDKKLFF. The chain uses TRBV19 and TRBJ1-4; no firm D call. CDR3 size: 14 residues. V was trimmed by 7 bases and J by 11 bases, leaving 20 bases between them. The germline V gene encodes CDR1 LNHDA and CDR2 SQIVND (reference sequence).

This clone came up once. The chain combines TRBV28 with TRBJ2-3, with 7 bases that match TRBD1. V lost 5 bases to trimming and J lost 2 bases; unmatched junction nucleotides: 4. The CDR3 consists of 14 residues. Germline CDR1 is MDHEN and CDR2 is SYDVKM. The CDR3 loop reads CASSPGQFTDTQYF. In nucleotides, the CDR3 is TGTGCCAGCAGTCCGGGACAGTTCACAGATACGCAGTATTTT. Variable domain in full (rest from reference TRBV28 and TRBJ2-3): DVKVTQSSRYLVKRTGEKVFLECVQDMDHENMFWYRQDPGLGLRLIYFSYDVKMKEKGDIPEGYSVSREKKERFSLILESASTNQTSMYLCASSPGQFTDTQYFGPGTRLTVL.

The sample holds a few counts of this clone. CDR3 DNA: TGTGCCAGTAGTATAGTCTTCCGGGCAGGGTGGAACACTGAAGCTTTCTTT. It specifies CASSIVFRAGWNTEAFF. The chain is built from TRBV19 and TRBJ1-1; D possibly corresponds to TRBD1 (5 bases). The CDR3 runs 17 residues. Looked up from germline, CDR1 is LNHDA and CDR2 is SQIVND (reference sequence). With 1 base removed from V and 1 base from J, the gap between germline ends came to 16 bases.

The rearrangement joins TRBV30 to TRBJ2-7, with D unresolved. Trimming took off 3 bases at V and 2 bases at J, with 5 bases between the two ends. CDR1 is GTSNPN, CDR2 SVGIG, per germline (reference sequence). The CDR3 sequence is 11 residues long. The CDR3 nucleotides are TGTGCCTGGAGCCGGGCCTACGAGCAGTACTTC. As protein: CAWSRAYEQYF.

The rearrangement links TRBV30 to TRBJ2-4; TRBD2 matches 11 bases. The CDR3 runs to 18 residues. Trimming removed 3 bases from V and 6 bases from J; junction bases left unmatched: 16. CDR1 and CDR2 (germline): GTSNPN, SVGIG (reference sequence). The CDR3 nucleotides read TGTGCCTGGAGCGCATGGGGTGGTAGCGGGAGGGCCGCAAACATTCAGTACTTC. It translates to CAWSAWGGSGRAANIQYF.

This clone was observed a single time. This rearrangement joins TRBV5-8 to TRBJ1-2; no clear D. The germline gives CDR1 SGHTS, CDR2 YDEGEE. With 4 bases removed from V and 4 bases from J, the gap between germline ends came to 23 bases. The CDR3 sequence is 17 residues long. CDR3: CASSTSRPRMGSYGYTF. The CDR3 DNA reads TGTGCCAGCAGCACCTCACGGCCCAGGATGGGTTCCTATGGCTACACCTTC.

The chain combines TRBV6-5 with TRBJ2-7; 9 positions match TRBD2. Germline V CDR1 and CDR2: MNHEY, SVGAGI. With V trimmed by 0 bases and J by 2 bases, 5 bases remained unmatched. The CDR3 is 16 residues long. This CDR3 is CASSYSASGTPYEQYF. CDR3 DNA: TGTGCCAGCAGTTACTCGGCTAGCGGGACTCCCTACGAGCAGTACTTC.